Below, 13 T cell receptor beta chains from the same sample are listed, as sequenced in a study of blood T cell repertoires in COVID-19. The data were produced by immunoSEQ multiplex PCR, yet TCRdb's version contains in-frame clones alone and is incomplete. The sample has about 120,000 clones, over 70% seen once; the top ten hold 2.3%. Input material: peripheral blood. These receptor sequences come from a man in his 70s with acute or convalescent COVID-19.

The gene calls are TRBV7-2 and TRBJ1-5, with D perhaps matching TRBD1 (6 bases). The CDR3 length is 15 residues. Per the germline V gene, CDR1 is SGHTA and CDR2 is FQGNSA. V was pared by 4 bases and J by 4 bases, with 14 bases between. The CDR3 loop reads CASSSAGTPNQPQHF. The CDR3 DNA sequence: TGTGCCAGCAGCTCTGCCGGGACACCGAATCAGCCCCAGCATTTT.

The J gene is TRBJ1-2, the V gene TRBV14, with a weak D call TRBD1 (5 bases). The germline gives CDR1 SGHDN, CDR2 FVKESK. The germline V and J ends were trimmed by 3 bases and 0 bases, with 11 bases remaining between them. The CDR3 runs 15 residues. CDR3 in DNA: TGTGCCAGCAGCCAGTTGGCAGGGACTAACTATGGCTACACCTTC. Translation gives CASSQLAGTNYGYTF.

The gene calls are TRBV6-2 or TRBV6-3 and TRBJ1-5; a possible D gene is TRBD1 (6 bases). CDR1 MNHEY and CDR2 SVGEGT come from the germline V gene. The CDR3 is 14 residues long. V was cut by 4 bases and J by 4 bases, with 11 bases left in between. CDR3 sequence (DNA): TGTGCCAGCAGTTGGACAGTTCTTAATCAGCCCCAGCATTTT. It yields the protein CASSWTVLNQPQHF.

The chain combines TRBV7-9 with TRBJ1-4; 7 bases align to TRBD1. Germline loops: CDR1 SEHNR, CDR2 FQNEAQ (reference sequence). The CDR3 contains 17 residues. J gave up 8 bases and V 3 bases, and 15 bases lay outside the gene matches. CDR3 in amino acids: CASSFSANRGAREKLFF. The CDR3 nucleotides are TGTGCCAGCAGCTTCTCCGCCAACAGGGGAGCTCGGGAAAAACTGTTTTTT. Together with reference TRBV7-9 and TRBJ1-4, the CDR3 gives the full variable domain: DTGVSQNPRHKITKRGQNVTFRCDPISEHNRLYWYRQTLGQGPEFLTYFQNEAQLEKSRLLSDRFSAERPKGSFSTLEIQRTEQGDSAMYLCASSFSANRGAREKLFFGSGTQLSVL.

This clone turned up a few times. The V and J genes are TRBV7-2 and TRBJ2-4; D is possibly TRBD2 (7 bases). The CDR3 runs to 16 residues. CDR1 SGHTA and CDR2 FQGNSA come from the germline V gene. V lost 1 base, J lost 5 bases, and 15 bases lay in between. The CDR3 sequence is CASSLGGGPTENIQYF. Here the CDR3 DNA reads TGTGCCAGCAGCTTAGGGGGGGGGCCGACCGAAAACATTCAGTACTTC.

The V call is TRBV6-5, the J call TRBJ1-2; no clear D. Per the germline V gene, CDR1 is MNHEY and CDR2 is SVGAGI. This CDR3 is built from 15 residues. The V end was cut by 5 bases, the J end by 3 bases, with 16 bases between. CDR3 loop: CASSPGRTGDYGYTF. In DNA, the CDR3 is TGTGCCAGCAGTCCCGGAAGGACGGGAGACTATGGCTACACCTTC.

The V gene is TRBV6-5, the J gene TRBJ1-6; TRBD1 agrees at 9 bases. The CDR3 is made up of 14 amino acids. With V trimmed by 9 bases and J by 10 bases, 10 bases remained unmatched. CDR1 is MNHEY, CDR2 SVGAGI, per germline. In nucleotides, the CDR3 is TGTGCCAGTACGAAGACAGGGGGAAGATCACCCCTCCACTTT. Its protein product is CASTKTGGRSPLHF.

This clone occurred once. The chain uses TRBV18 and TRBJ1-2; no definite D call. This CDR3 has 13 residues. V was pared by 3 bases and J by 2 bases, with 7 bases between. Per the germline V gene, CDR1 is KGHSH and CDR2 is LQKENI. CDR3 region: CASSPRENYGYTF. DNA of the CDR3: TGTGCCAGCTCACCTCGGGAGAACTATGGCTACACCTTC.

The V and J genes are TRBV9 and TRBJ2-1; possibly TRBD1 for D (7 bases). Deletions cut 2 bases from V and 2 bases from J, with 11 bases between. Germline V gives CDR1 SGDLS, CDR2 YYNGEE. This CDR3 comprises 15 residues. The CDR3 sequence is CASSVQGGPYNEQFF. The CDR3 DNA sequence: TGTGCCAGCAGCGTTCAGGGGGGCCCCTACAATGAGCAGTTCTTC.

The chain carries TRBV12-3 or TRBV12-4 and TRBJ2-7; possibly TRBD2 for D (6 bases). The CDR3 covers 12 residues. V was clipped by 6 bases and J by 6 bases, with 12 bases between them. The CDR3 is CASSPMRGEQYF. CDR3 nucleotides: TGTGCCAGCAGCCCCATGCGGGGCGAGCAGTACTTC.

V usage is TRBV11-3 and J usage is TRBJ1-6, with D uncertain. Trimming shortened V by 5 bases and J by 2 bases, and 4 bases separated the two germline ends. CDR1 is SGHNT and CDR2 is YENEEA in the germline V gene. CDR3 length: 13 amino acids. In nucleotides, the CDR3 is TGTGCCAGCAGCCAAACCTATAATTCACCCCTCCACTTT. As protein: CASSQTYNSPLHF.

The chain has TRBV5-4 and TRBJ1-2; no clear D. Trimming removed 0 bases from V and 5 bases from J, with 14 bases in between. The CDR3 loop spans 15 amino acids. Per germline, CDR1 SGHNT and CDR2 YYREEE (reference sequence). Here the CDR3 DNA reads TGTGCCAGCAGCTTGGGGGCAGACAACCCTTATGGCTACACCTTC. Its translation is CASSLGADNPYGYTF.

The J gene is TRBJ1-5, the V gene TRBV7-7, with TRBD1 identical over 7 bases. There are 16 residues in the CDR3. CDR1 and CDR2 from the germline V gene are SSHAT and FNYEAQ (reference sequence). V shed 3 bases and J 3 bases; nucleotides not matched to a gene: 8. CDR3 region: CASSFRTGAFNQPQHF. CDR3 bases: TGTGCCAGCAGCTTCAGGACAGGAGCTTTCAATCAGCCCCAGCATTTT.